The rows below give T cell receptor beta chains drawn from one sample of a study of CD8+ T cells in alopecia areata. Clones were read by immunoSEQ multiplex PCR, and TCRdb kept only the in-frame ones, dropping some. The sample records 150,000 to 200,000 clones, roughly three fifths being singletons. This specimen was CD4+ T cells sorted from blood, taken between weeks 47 and 50, from a patient treated with tofacitinib. All receptors come from a human donor with alopecia areata. The CDR3 runs from the conserved cysteine through the conserved F or W. A D gene is named only where the DNA matches it firmly. Clone size is stated in some rows and not others, as once, few, many or a class when expanded.

V,size,D,J,length,DNA,CDR3
TRBV4-3,few,.,TRBJ1-5,13,TGCGCCAGCAGCCCAGGGGGCAATCAGCCCCAGCATTTT,CASSPGGNQPQHF
TRBV7-2,.,.,TRBJ2-7,13,TGTGCCAGCAGCTTAGCGCGAGCGTTCGAGCAGTACTTC,CASSLARAFEQYF
TRBV29-1,.,.,TRBJ1-4,13,TGCAGCGTCCGGGCCTCAACTAATGAAAAACTGTTTTTT,CSVRASTNEKLFF
TRBV30,.,.,TRBJ2-6,14,TGTGCCTGGAGTGGTGCAGCTGGGGCCAACGTCCTGACTTTC,CAWSGAAGANVLTF
TRBV6-6,.,.,TRBJ2-7,15,TGTGCCAGCAGCCGACCCCAGGGTTTGTCTTACGAGCAGTACTTC,CASSRPQGLSYEQYF
TRBV10-3,.,.,TRBJ1-6,13,TGTGCCATCAGTGAGGGAGACAATTCACCCCTCCACTTT,CAISEGDNSPLHF
TRBV5-1,.,.,TRBJ2-5,13,TGCGCCAGCAGCTCGTCGACTCAAGAGACCCAGTACTTC,CASSSSTQETQYF
TRBV5-1,.,.,TRBJ1-1,15,TGCGCCAGCAGCTCCCCGGGGGGAAGAAACACTGAAGCTTTCTTT,CASSSPGGRNTEAFF
TRBV30,.,.,TRBJ1-2,14,TGTGCCTGGAGCACCCTTGGGGCAAACTATGGCTACACCTTC,CAWSTLGANYGYTF
TRBV30,.,.,TRBJ1-5,13,TGTGCCTGGGCCGCTGGTGATGTGGAGCCCCAGCATTTT,CAWAAGDVEPQHF
TRBV7-3,.,.,TRBJ2-6,15,TGTGCCAGCAGCTCACAACAGCCTGGGGCCAACGTCCTGACTTTC,CASSSQQPGANVLTF
TRBV5-1,few,TRBD1,TRBJ2-2,15,TGCGCCAGCAGCTCCGACAGGGGAGGAACCGGGGAGCTGTTTTTT,CASSSDRGGTGELFF
TRBV4-3,.,.,TRBJ2-3,13,TGCGCCAGCAGCCAAGATACGGGAGATACGCAGTATTTT,CASSQDTGDTQYF
TRBV11-1,.,.,TRBJ1-6,15,TGTGCCAGCAGCTCAAGGACAGACCATAATTCACCCCTCCACTTT,CASSSRTDHNSPLHF
TRBV11-2,.,.,TRBJ1-1,13,TGTGCCAGCAGCTTAGGGAGCCACACTGAAGCTTTCTTT,CASSLGSHTEAFF
TRBV7-2,once,.,TRBJ2-7,16,TGTGCCAGCAGCCTCCAACCTCCGGGACGACGTTACGAGCAGTACTTC,CASSLQPPGRRYEQYF
TRBV2,few,.,TRBJ1-5,11,TGTGCCAGCAGTGAAGCCCGGGGGGCGTATTTT,CASSEARGAYF
TRBV15,few,.,TRBJ2-2,13,TGTGCCACCAGCAGCCGAGGGGCCGGGGAGCTGTTTTTT,CATSSRGAGELFF
TRBV2,few,.,TRBJ2-7,11,TGTGCCAGCAGACGGTCCTTGGAGCAGTACTTC,CASRRSLEQYF
TRBV7-2,.,TRBD1,TRBJ2-2,14,TGTGCCAGCAGCTCGGGACAGGGCACCGGGGAGCTGTTTTTT,CASSSGQGTGELFF
TRBV19,many,.,TRBJ1-2,13,TGTGCCACCACCCGCGGCGGCCTCTATGGCTACACCTTC,CATTRGGLYGYTF
TRBV5-1,.,.,TRBJ2-7,14,TGCGCCAGCAGCATGGAATGGAGCTCCTACGAGCAGTACTTC,CASSMEWSSYEQYF
TRBV19,.,.,TRBJ1-1,15,TGTGCCAGTAAAGCCCGCCGGGCTGTGAACACTGAAGCTTTCTTT,CASKARRAVNTEAFF
TRBV6-5,.,.,TRBJ2-1,14,TGTGCCAGCAGTTATCGGGCGACTAGCAATGAGCAGTTCTTC,CASSYRATSNEQFF
TRBV29-1,.,.,TRBJ2-1,18,TGCAGCGTTGAACTGGGGGCGCTAGCAGTTAGCTCCTACAATGAGCAGTTCTTC,CSVELGALAVSSYNEQFF
TRBV6-5,.,.,TRBJ1-1,11,TGTGCCAGTTGCGGGGACACTGAAGCTTTCTTT,CASCGDTEAFF
TRBV7-2,.,TRBD2,TRBJ2-7,15,TGTGCCAGCTCTCTCTCTACAAGCGGGGGCTACGAGCAGTACTTC,CASSLSTSGGYEQYF
TRBV7-2,few,TRBD1,TRBJ2-7,14,TGTGCCAGCAGCTTAGTGGGACAGTCCTACGAGCAGTACTTC,CASSLVGQSYEQYF
TRBV14,.,.,TRBJ1-5,13,TGTGCCAGCAGCCTGCGGACGGATCAGCCCCAGCATTTT,CASSLRTDQPQHF
TRBV2,few,TRBD1,TRBJ1-6,15,TGTGCCAGCAGAACCATCGACAGGGAGAATTCACCCCTCCACTTT,CASRTIDRENSPLHF
TRBV15,.,TRBD1,TRBJ1-2,15,TGTGCCACCAGCAGAGACCCAGGGGGCGGCTATGGCTACACCTTC,CATSRDPGGGYGYTF
TRBV4-1,.,.,TRBJ2-7,15,TGCGCCAGCAGCCAAGCACCGCTAGAGCCCTACGAGCAGTACTTC,CASSQAPLEPYEQYF
TRBV25-1,few,.,TRBJ1-6,15,TGTGCCAGCAGTAAGGACAGCTCCTATAATTCACCCCTCCACTTT,CASSKDSSYNSPLHF
TRBV6-1,.,.,TRBJ1-2,11,TGTGCCAGCAGTTCGGTTGGAGGCTACACCTTC,CASSSVGGYTF
TRBV10-2,once,TRBD1,TRBJ2-3,17,TGCGCCAGCAGTGAACCGGACAGGGGATCTAGCACAGATACGCAGTATTTT,CASSEPDRGSSTDTQYF
TRBV29-1,.,.,TRBJ2-4,13,TGCAGCGTTGAGAGCGATGCCAAAAACATTCAGTACTTC,CSVESDAKNIQYF
TRBV27,few,.,TRBJ1-6,12,TGTGCCAGCAGGCAGAATCATTCACCCCTCCACTTT,CASRQNHSPLHF
TRBV11-2,few,TRBD1,TRBJ1-2,12,TGTGCCAGCGGACACAGGGGAGGTGGCTACACCTTC,CASGHRGGGYTF
TRBV27,.,.,TRBJ2-4,12,TGTGCCAGCAGTTTTTTGGGGGGCATTCAGTACTTC,CASSFLGGIQYF
TRBV29-1,few,.,TRBJ1-2,12,TGCAGCGTTGAAGCCCTTAACTATGGCTACACCTTC,CSVEALNYGYTF
TRBV15,.,.,TRBJ2-3,17,TGTGCCACCAGCCAAGGGGGAACAGCGGCGACCACAGATACGCAGTATTTT,CATSQGGTAATTDTQYF
TRBV27,.,TRBD2,TRBJ2-1,15,TGTGCCAGCAGTCCCCAGGGGCGGGGGGGCCAAGAGCAGTTCTTC,CASSPQGRGGQEQFF
TRBV4-3,.,.,TRBJ1-2,16,TGCGCCAGCAGCCAAATCGAAGGAATTTTCAACTATGGCTACACCTTC,CASSQIEGIFNYGYTF
TRBV18,.,.,TRBJ1-2,14,TGTGCCAGCTCACTTCGGGGCGCAATCTATGGCTACACCTTC,CASSLRGAIYGYTF
TRBV29-1,once,.,TRBJ1-2,11,TGCAGCGTTGAATCGGTACTTGGCTACACCTTC,CSVESVLGYTF
TRBV29-1,.,.,TRBJ2-5,14,TGCAGCGTCGCTCCAAAGGGGAATCTGCAGGCCCAGTACTTC,CSVAPKGNLQAQYF
TRBV30,.,TRBD1,TRBJ1-4,19,TGTGCCTGGAGTGTGGTAGGACAGGGACAATTTGGAGGGGCTGAAAAACTGTTTTTT,CAWSVVGQGQFGGAEKLFF
TRBV29-1,.,TRBD1,TRBJ1-1,12,TGCAGCGTTGAGCGGCAGGGGGCGAATGCTTTCTTT,CSVERQGANAFF
TRBV10-3,few,.,TRBJ1-5,14,TGTGCCATCAGTGAGGAGTACCCGATTGGGCCCCAGCATTTT,CAISEEYPIGPQHF
TRBV6-5,.,.,TRBJ1-5,15,TGTGCCAGCAGCCCGGGACGAATCCCGAATCAGCCCCAGCATTTT,CASSPGRIPNQPQHF
TRBV5-6,.,.,TRBJ2-7,12,TGTGCCAGCAGCCGGGAACACTACGAGCAGTACTTC,CASSREHYEQYF
TRBV30,once,.,TRBJ1-5,16,TGTGCCTGGGGTCCCAGGGAGAAGTATAGCAATCAGCCCCAGCATTTT,CAWGPREKYSNQPQHF
TRBV6-5,few,.,TRBJ1-5,13,TGTGCCAGCAGTTTTGGGAGCAATCAGCCCCAGCATTTT,CASSFGSNQPQHF
TRBV5-6,.,TRBD2,TRBJ2-3,17,TGTGCCAGCAGCCCGGTAATAGCGGGGGGCCAGGGGGATACGCAGTATTTT,CASSPVIAGGQGDTQYF
TRBV29-1,.,TRBD1,TRBJ2-7,13,TGCAGCGTCGGGACAGGCGTTACCTACGAGCAGTACTTC,CSVGTGVTYEQYF
TRBV5-4,.,.,TRBJ2-7,12,TGTGCCAGCAGCTCCGACCTGGGGGAGCAGTACTTC,CASSSDLGEQYF
TRBV11-2,.,.,TRBJ2-5,14,TGTGCCAGCAGCTTAGATCTAAGGTCGGAGACCCAGTACTTC,CASSLDLRSETQYF